This entry lists 3 T cell receptor beta chains sequenced from one sample in a study of blood T cell repertoires in COVID-19. Measured with immunoSEQ multiplex PCR; TCRdb has only the in-frame clones, and not every one. The data contain roughly 250,000 clones, approximately 80% of them seen just once; the ten biggest clones take up 7.4%. The sequenced sample consisted of peripheral blood. These receptors originate from a woman in her 50s with acute or convalescent COVID-19.

The chain is built from TRBV27 and TRBJ2-6; 10 bases agree with TRBD1. With V trimmed by 5 bases and J by 2 bases, 12 bases remained unmatched. From germline, CDR1 is MNHEY and CDR2 SMNVEV (reference sequence). The CDR3 is made up of 19 amino acids. CDR3 coding DNA: TGTGCCAGCAGTACGACAGGGGGCGGGGCAATTGCTGGGGCCAACGTCCTGACTTTC. Amino acids: CASSTTGGGAIAGANVLTF.

CDR3 in amino acids: CASSIRPGETGYTF. The CDR3 nucleotides are TGTGCCAGCAGTATACGCCCGGGAGAAACTGGCTACACCTTC. This chain uses TRBV28 with TRBJ1-2, with D unclear. Germline V CDR1 and CDR2: MDHEN, SYDVKM. V gave up 5 bases and J gave up 7 bases, with 17 bases separating them. The CDR3 is 14 amino acids.

The rearrangement links TRBV7-9 to TRBJ2-7; 16 bases agree with TRBD2. V lost 1 base and J lost 6; bases outside the gene matches: 12. CDR1 and CDR2 (germline): SEHNR, FQNEAQ (reference sequence). The CDR3 consists of 19 residues. The CDR3 spells CASSLVTGTSGRVASEQYF. CDR3 coding DNA: TGTGCCAGCAGCTTAGTTACCGGGACTAGCGGGAGGGTAGCTTCCGAGCAGTACTTC.